The clone carrying this T cell receptor (beta chain) was detected many times. Time point: newly diagnosed GD, antithyroid drugs for less than 3 months. With RNA extracted from PBMCs as input, the TCR library was made. The sample belongs to a study of regulatory T cells in long-lasting Graves disease. Looking at the study overall: Duration of antithyroid drug therapy among newly diagnosed Graves' patients was under 3 months.

CDR3-region Arm-PCR and iRepertoire HTBI primers produced the TCR beta libraries. TCRdb passed the multiplex PCR reads through MiXCR, listing each CDR3 protein once. The data show roughly 420,000 distinct CDR3 sequences, with about 14% seen just once and approximately 22% held by the top ten. This TCR was sampled from a female donor with Graves disease. The sequences come from peripheral blood mononuclear cells (PBMCs), collected at new diagnosis, from a patient treated with antithyroid drugs.

As DNA, the CDR3 is TGTGCCATCAGTAGGGGACAGGGGGAGATGTACACCTTC. Protein sequence: CAISRGQGEMYTF. The chain recombines TRBV10-3 with TRBJ1-2; 11 positions agree with TRBD1. The CDR3 is 13 residues long. J gave up 11 bases and V 5 bases, and 7 bases lay outside the gene matches. In germline, CDR1 is ENHRY, CDR2 SYGVKD.